This passage covers 7 T cell receptor beta chains from one sample sequenced in a study of prognosis after radiotherapy for stage I lung cancer. Starting from genomic DNA, TCR beta CDR3 was amplified through two-round multiplex PCR. Gene-specific primers for each TRBV and TRBJ gene drove first-round PCR. TCRdb passed the multiplex PCR reads through MiXCR, listing each CDR3 protein once. The data contain about 59,000 distinct CDR3 sequences, about 25% of them singletons. The sample here was PBMCs, taken before or after stereotactic body radiation therapy (not recorded which). These receptors came from a donor over 45 with non-small cell lung cancer.

This clonotype appeared many times. This sequence joins TRBV20-1 and TRBJ1-1; 9 bases map to TRBD1. The ends lost 3 bases at V and 2 bases at J; junction bases unmatched: 13. This CDR3 has 17 residues. Germline V gives CDR1 DFQATT, CDR2 SNEGSKA (reference sequence). The CDR3 sequence: CSASDRQGGNINTEAFF. The CDR3 DNA is TGCAGTGCTAGCGATAGACAGGGGGGTAACATCAACACTGAAGCTTTCTTT.

This clonotype was recorded at least ten times. The genes are TRBV28 and TRBJ2-2; 7 positions match TRBD1. This CDR3 region has 15 residues. Germline CDR1 and CDR2: MDHEN and SYDVKM. After removal of 4 bases from V and 1 base from J, the junction contained 3 bases not matched to a gene. The CDR3 reads CASSSTGENTGELFF. In nucleotides, the CDR3 is TGTGCCAGCAGTTCCACAGGGGAGAACACCGGGGAGCTGTTTTTT.

This clonotype was found many times. This chain connects TRBV20-1 to TRBJ1-5, with D unclear. Germline lookup yields CDR1 DFQATT and CDR2 SNEGSKA (reference sequence). This CDR3 is 15 amino acids long. Trimming left V 2 bases short and J 1 base short, with 12 bases between. The CDR3 nucleotides are TGCAGTGCTAGACCGCTAGTAGAGAGCAATCAGCCCCAGCATTTT. Protein sequence: CSARPLVESNQPQHF.

This clonotype was observed a few times. V and J are TRBV3-1 and TRBJ2-7, with no clear D. CDR3 size: 11 residues. Trimming pared 5 bases from V and 4 bases from J, leaving 6 bases between. Germline V lookup: CDR1 LGHDT, CDR2 YNNKEL (reference sequence). Here the CDR3 DNA reads TGTGCCAGCAGCAAAGCATACGAGCAGTACTTC. Protein: CASSKAYEQYF.

In its sample, this clonotype was seen many times. V and J are TRBV7-8 and TRBJ2-5; no definite D call. There are 16 residues in the CDR3. V was trimmed by 3 bases and J by 5 bases, leaving 19 bases between them. Germline CDR1 and CDR2: SGHVS and FQNEAQ. The CDR3 DNA sequence: TGTGCCAGCAGCTTCTACACCTACCCTATGGATGAGACCCAGTACTTC. Protein product: CASSFYTYPMDETQYF.

This clonotype appeared many times. The chain couples TRBV29-1 to TRBJ1-3; TRBD1 might be the D (5 bases). Per the germline V gene, CDR1 is SQVTM and CDR2 is ANQGSEA. V lost 7 bases and J lost 2, with 21 bases in between. The CDR3 has 16 residues. As DNA, the CDR3 is TGCAGCGCCCGGGGAGGGGTCGGGACGACTGGAAACACCATATATTTT. Translation gives CSARGGVGTTGNTIYF.

This clonotype was seen once. A read error is likely here: a far larger clone is one base away. The rearrangement links TRBV6-8 to TRBJ1-1, with 10 bases lining up with TRBD1. The CDR3 length is 13 residues. With 7 bases clipped from V and 6 bases from J, the junction kept 5 bases outside the gene matches. Germline CDR1 reads MNHGY; CDR2 reads SAAAGT. In DNA form, the CDR3 reads TGTGCCAGCACCGGGACAGGGGAGGCTGAAGCTTTCTTT. Encoded protein: CASTGTGEAEAFF.